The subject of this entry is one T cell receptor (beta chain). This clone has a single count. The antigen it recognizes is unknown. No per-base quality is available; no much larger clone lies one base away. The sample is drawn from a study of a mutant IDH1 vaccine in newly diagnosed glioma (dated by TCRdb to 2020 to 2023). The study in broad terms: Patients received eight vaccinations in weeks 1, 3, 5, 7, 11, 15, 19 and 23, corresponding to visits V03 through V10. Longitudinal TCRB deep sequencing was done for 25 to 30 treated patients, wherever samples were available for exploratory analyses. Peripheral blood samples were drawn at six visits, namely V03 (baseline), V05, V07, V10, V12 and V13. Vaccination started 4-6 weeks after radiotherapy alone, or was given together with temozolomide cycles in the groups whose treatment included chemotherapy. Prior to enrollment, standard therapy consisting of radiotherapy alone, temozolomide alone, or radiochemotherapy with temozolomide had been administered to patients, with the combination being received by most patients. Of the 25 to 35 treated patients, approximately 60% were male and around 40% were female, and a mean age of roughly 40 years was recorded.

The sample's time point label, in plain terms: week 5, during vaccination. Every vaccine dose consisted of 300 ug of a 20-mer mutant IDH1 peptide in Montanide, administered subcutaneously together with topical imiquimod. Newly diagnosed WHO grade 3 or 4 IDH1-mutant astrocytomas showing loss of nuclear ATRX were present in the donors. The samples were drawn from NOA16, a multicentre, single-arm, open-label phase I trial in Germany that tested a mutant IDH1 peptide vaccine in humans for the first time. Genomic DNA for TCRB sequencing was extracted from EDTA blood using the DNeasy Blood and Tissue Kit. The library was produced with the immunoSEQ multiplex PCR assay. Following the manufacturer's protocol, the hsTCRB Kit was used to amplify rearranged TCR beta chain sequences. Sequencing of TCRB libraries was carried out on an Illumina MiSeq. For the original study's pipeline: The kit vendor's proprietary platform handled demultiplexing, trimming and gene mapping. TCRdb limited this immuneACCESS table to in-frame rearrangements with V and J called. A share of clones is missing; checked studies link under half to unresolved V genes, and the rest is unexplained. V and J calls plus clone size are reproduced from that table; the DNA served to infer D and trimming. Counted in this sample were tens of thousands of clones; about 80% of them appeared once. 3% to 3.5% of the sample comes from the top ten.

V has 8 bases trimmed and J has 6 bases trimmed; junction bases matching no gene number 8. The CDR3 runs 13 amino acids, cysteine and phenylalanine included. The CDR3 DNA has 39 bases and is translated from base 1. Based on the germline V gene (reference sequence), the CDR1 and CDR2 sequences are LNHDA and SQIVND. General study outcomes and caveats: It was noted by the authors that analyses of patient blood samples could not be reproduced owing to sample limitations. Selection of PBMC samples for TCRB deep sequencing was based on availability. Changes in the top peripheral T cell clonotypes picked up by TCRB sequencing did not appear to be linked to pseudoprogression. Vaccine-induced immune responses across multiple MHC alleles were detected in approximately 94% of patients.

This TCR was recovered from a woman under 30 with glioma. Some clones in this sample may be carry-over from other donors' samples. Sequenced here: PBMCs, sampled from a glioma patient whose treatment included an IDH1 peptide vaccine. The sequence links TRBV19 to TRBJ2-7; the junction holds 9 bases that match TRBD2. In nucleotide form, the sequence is TGTGCCAGTTCGGGACTAGCCTCACCCGAGCAGTACTTC. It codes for CASSGLASPEQYF.